This is a list of T cell receptor beta chains from one sample in a study of T cell responses to AZD1222 COVID-19 vaccine. Profiling relied on immunoSEQ multiplex PCR, and the TCRdb table lists in-frame clones only, not all of them. The repertoire holds about 150,000 clones, with over 90% as singletons. Source: peripheral blood, taken on day 0 of AZD1222 vaccination. The origin of the receptors is an adult in good health. Both conserved end residues are part of each CDR3. A D gene is named only where the DNA matches it firmly. Some rows have no size entry. The others give once, few or many, or a class for an expanded clone.

TRBD1	TRBV28	TRBJ1-3	NA	CASRRTGGSTGNTIYF	TGTGCCAGCAGGCGTACAGGGGGCTCCACTGGAAACACCATATATTTT
TRBD2	TRBV6-5	TRBJ2-3	NA	CASSSRGLASDTQYF	TGTGCCAGCAGTTCCCGAGGACTAGCTTCAGATACGCAGTATTTT
NA	TRBV3-1/TRBV3-2	TRBJ2-7	NA	CASSHLGSEQYF	TGTGCCAGCAGTCACTTAGGTTCCGAGCAGTACTTC
NA	TRBV18	TRBJ2-7	NA	CASSPLRTRRDYEQYF	TGTGCCAGCTCACCTCTAAGAACGAGACGAGACTACGAGCAGTACTTC
NA	TRBV28	TRBJ1-5	NA	CAICTSNQPQHF	TGCGCCATTTGCACTAGCAATCAGCCCCAGCATTTT
NA	TRBV12-1	TRBJ2-1	NA	CASSGPSGKRDEQFF	TGTGCCAGCAGCGGACCTAGCGGGAAGCGTGATGAGCAGTTCTTC
TRBD1	TRBV3-1/TRBV3-2	TRBJ1-1	NA	CASSQGAGGYTEAFF	TGTGCCAGCAGCCAAGGAGCAGGGGGGTACACTGAAGCTTTCTTT
TRBD1	TRBV7-8	TRBJ2-7	NA	CASSTGTGSYEQYF	TGTGCCAGCAGCACCGGGACAGGGTCCTACGAGCAGTACTTC
NA	TRBV7-9	TRBJ2-7	NA	CASSSSMGYSYEQYF	TGTGCCAGCAGCTCCTCAATGGGATACTCCTACGAGCAGTACTTC
NA	TRBV4-1	TRBJ1-1	NA	CASSHPRDTEAFF	TGCGCCAGCAGCCACCCCAGGGACACTGAAGCTTTCTTT
NA	TRBV3-1/TRBV3-2	TRBJ2-7	NA	CASSQEEFGFSYEQYF	TGTGCCAGCAGCCAAGAGGAGTTCGGCTTCTCCTACGAGCAGTACTTC
TRBD1	TRBV2	TRBJ2-3	NA	CASIGQGPDTQYF	TGTGCCAGCATTGGACAGGGCCCAGATACGCAGTATTTT
TRBD2	TRBV19	TRBJ2-7	NA	CASSNLAGTYEQYF	TGTGCCAGTAGTAATCTAGCGGGAACGTACGAGCAGTACTTC
NA	TRBV19	TRBJ2-7	NA	CASKKGQGWYF	TGTGCCAGTAAGAAGGGCCAGGGGTGGTACTTC
TRBD1	TRBV19	TRBJ2-5	NA	CASSIDRGLAETQYF	TGTGCCAGTAGTATTGACAGGGGGCTAGCAGAGACCCAGTACTTC
TRBD1	TRBV18	TRBJ2-7	once	CASSAGTGDGDEQYF	TGTGCCAGCTCAGCCGGGACAGGGGACGGCGACGAGCAGTACTTC
NA	TRBV6-1	TRBJ1-2	NA	CASSENLGHLYGYTF	TGTGCCAGCAGTGAAAATTTGGGACACCTCTATGGCTACACCTTC
TRBD1	TRBV6-1	TRBJ2-3	NA	CASSEDRGADTQYF	TGTGCCAGCAGTGAGGACAGGGGGGCAGATACGCAGTATTTT
NA	TRBV28	TRBJ2-1	NA	CASTPLSAYNEQFF	TGTGCCAGCACCCCTCTAAGCGCCTACAATGAGCAGTTCTTC
NA	TRBV28	TRBJ1-2	NA	CASRSSYGYTF	TGTGCCAGCAGGTCATCCTATGGCTACACCTTC
NA	TRBV11-2	TRBJ2-1	once	CASSLGATSNGDEQFF	TGTGCCAGCAGCTTAGGGGCTACTAGTAACGGGGATGAGCAGTTCTTC
NA	TRBV30	TRBJ2-7	NA	CAWSDKYEQYF	TGTGCCTGGAGCGATAAATACGAGCAGTACTTC
NA	TRBV5-1	TRBJ1-4	NA	CASSLGPGTRLGTNEKLFF	TGCGCCAGCAGCTTGGGACCGGGGACTCGGTTAGGAACTAATGAAAAACTGTTTTTT
NA	TRBV28	TRBJ2-7	once	CASTPGGLNEQYF	TGTGCCAGCACCCCCGGGGGGCTGAACGAGCAGTACTTC
NA	TRBV20-1	TRBJ1-1	NA	CSARLGSEAFF	TGCAGTGCTAGGTTGGGATCTGAAGCTTTCTTT
TRBD1	TRBV4-1	TRBJ1-1	NA	CASSQDRGTNTEAFF	TGCGCCAGCAGCCAAGACAGGGGGACGAACACTGAAGCTTTCTTT
TRBD1	TRBV7-2	TRBJ1-1	NA	CASSRDRGAAFF	TGTGCCAGCAGTAGGGACAGGGGAGCAGCTTTCTTT
NA	TRBV5-4	TRBJ2-5	NA	CASSSQSQETQYF	TGTGCCAGCAGCTCTCAATCACAAGAGACCCAGTACTTC
TRBD2	TRBV3-1/TRBV3-2	TRBJ2-3	NA	CASSLTSGTQYF	TGTGCCAGCAGCCTAACTAGCGGTACGCAGTATTTT
TRBD2	TRBV6-5	TRBJ2-1	NA	CASERERGKGEQFF	TGTGCCAGCGAGCGGGAGAGAGGGAAGGGTGAGCAGTTCTTC
NA	TRBV3-1/TRBV3-2	TRBJ2-1	NA	CASSSRGGGRWHEQFF	TGTGCCAGCAGCTCCCGAGGGGGTGGGAGATGGCATGAGCAGTTCTTC
TRBD1	TRBV7-8	TRBJ1-2	NA	CASSFEQGKGFYGYTF	TGTGCCAGCAGCTTTGAACAGGGGAAAGGGTTCTATGGCTACACCTTC